This TCR beta chain is from a study of OX40 agonist ivuxolimab in advanced cancers. Study-wide points: No determination was made of the antigen specificity of the expanded peripheral T cells.

The table came from immunoSEQ multiplex PCR; TCRdb's copy has only in-frame clones and leaves some out. The sample records about 90,000 clones, roughly 89% being singletons. Germline V gives CDR1 MNHNS, CDR2 SASEGT. V was trimmed by 1 base and J by 7 bases, leaving 14 bases between them. The CDR3 contains 14 residues. A remark on this clone: Its target is unknown.

Specimen: CD4+ or CD8+ T cells sorted from blood, collected in a trial of the OX40 agonist ivuxolimab. The rearrangement links TRBV6-1 to TRBJ2-7; D may be TRBD2 (5 bases). This receptor was taken from an adult with an advanced solid tumor such as melanoma, head and neck, liver or kidney cancer. The CDR3 bases are TGTGCCAGCAGTGAAGGTGGCCCAACGGGAGAGCAGTACTTC. Translating it yields CASSEGGPTGEQYF.